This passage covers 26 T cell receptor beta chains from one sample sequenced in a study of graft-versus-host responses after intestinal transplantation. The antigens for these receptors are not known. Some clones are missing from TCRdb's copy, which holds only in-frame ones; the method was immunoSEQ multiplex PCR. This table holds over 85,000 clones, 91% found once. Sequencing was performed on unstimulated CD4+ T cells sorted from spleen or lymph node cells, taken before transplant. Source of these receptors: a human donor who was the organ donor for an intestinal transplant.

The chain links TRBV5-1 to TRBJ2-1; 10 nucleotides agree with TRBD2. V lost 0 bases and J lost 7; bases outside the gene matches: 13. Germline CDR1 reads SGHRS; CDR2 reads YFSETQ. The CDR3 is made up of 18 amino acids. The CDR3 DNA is TGCGCCAGCAGCTTGGCCGGGGGGTGGACTAGCGGTAAGAATGAGCAGTTCTTC. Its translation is CASSLAGGWTSGKNEQFF.

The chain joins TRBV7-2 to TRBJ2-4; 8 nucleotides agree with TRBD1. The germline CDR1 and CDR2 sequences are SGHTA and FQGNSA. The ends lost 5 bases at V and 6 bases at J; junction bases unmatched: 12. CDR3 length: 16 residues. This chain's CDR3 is CASSPDRTGKGNIQYF. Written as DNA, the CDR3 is TGTGCCAGCAGCCCAGACCGGACAGGGAAGGGAAACATTCAGTACTTC.

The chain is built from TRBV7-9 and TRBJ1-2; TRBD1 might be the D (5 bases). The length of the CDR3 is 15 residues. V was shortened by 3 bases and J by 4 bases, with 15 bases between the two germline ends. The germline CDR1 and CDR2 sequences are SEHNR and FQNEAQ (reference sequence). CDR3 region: CASSFSRRQPYGYTF. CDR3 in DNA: TGTGCCAGCAGCTTTTCTCGAAGACAGCCCTATGGCTACACCTTC.

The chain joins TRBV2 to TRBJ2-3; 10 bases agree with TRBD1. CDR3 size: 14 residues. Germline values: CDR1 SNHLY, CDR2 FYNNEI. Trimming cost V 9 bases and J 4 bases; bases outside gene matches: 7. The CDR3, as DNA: TGTGCCAGTGCTAGGGACAGGGGACCAGATACGCAGTATTTT. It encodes CASARDRGPDTQYF.

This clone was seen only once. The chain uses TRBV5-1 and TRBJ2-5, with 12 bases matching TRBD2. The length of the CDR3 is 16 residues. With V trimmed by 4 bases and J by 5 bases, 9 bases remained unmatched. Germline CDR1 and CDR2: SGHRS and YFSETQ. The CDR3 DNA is TGCGCCAGCAGCGCACTAGCGGGGGGCTCCCTGGAGACCCAGTACTTC. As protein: CASSALAGGSLETQYF.

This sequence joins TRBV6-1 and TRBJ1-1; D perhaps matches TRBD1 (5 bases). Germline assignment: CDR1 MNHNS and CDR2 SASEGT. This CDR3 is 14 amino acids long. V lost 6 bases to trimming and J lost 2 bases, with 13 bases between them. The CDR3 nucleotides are TGTGCCAGCAGAGGCCCAGGGTCCAACACTGAAGCTTTCTTT. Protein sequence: CASRGPGSNTEAFF.

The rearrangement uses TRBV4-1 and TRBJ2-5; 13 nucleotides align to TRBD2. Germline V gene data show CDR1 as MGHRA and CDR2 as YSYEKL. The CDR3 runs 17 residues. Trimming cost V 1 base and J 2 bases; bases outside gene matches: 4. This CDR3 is CASSQAGLAGKQETQYF. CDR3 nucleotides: TGCGCCAGCAGCCAAGCGGGACTAGCGGGGAAACAAGAGACCCAGTACTTC.

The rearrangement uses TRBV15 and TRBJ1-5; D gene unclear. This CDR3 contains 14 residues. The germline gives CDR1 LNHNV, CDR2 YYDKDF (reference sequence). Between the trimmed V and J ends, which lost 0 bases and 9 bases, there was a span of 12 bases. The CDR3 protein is CATSRDPRSRPQHF. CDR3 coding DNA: TGTGCCACCAGCAGAGATCCGAGGTCCCGGCCCCAGCATTTT.

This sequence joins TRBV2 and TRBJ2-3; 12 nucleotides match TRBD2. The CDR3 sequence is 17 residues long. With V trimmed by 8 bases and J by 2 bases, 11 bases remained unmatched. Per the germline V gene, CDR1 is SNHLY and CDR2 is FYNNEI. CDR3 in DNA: TGTGCCAGCTCGACCCCACTAGCGGGGGGCTACACAGATACGCAGTATTTT. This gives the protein CASSTPLAGGYTDTQYF.

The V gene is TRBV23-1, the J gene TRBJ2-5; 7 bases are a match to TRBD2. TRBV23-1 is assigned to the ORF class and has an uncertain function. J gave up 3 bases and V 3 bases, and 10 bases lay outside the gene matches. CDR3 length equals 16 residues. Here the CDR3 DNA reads TGCGCCAGCAGTCACCCCAGACTAGCCTTAGAAGAGACCCAGTACTTC. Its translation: CASSHPRLALEETQYF.

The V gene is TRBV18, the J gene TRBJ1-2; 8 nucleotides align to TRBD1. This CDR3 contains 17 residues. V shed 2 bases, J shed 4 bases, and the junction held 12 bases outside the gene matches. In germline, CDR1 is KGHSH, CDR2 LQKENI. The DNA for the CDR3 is TGTGCCAGCTCACCAGGGAGCGCCGGGACAGGTACCTATGGCTACACCTTC. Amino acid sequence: CASSPGSAGTGTYGYTF.

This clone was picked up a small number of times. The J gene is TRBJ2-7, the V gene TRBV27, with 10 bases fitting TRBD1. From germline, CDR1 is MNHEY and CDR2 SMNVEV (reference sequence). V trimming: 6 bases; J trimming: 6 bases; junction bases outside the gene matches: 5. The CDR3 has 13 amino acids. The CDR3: CASRRDRGSEQYF. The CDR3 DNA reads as TGTGCCAGCAGGCGGGACAGGGGATCCGAGCAGTACTTC.

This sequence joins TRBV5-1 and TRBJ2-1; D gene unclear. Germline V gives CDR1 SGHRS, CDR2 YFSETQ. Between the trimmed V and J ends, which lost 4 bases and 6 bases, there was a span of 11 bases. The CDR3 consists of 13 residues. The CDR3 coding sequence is TGCGCCAGCAGCCCTAGACGGTTCAATGAGCAGTTCTTC. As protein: CASSPRRFNEQFF.

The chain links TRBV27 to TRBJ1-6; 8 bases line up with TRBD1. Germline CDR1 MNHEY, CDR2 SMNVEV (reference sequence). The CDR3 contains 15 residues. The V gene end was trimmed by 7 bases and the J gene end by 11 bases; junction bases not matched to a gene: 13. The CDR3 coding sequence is TGTGCCAGCACTCTCGACAGGGGAGGTTTGGCACCCCTCCACTTT. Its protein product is CASTLDRGGLAPLHF.

The CDR3 coding sequence is TGTGCCAGCAGCTTAACGTCTGCAGGTAGGGAGACCCAGTACTTC. Protein: CASSLTSAGRETQYF. This chain connects TRBV7-3 to TRBJ2-5; D call uncertain. Germline loops: CDR1 SGHTA, CDR2 FQGTGA. Trimming stripped 0 bases from V and 5 bases from J, with 13 bases between. There are 15 residues in the CDR3.

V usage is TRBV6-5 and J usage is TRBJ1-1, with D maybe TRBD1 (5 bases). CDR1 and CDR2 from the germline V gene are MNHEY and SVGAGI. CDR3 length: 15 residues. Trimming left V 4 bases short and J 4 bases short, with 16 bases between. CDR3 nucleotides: TGTGCCAGCAGTTCCCGGACAACTCAGGGCACTGAAGCTTTCTTT. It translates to CASSSRTTQGTEAFF.

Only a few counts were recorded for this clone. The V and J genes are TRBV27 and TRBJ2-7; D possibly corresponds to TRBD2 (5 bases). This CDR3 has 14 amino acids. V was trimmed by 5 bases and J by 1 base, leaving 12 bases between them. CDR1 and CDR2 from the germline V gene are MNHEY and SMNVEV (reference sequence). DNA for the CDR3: TGTGCCAGCAGTCCATATACGGGGTCCTACGAGCAGTACTTC. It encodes CASSPYTGSYEQYF.

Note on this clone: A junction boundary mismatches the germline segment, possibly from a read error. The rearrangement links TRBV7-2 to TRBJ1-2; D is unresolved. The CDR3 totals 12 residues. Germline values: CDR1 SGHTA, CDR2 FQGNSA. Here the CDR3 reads CASSGEWSVLVF. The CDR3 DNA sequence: TGTGCCAGCAGCGGGGAGTGGTCAGTACTTGTCTTC.

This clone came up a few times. As DNA, the CDR3 is TGTGCCAGCAGCGCAGTACAGGGGGGAAACACTGAAGCTTTCTTT. Amino acids: CASSAVQGGNTEAFF. The gene calls are TRBV7-3 and TRBJ1-1; the match to TRBD1 covers 8 bases. CDR3 length equals 15 residues. From germline, CDR1 is SGHTA and CDR2 FQGTGA. J was trimmed by 2 bases and V by 5 bases; bases with no gene match: 7.

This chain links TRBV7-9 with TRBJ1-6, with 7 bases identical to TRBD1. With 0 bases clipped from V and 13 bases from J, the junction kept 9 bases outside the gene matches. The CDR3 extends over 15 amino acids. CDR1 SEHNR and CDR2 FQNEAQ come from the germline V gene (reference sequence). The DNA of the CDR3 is TGTGCCAGCAGCTTAGCGCGTACAGGGGCCCACCCCCTCCACTTT. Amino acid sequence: CASSLARTGAHPLHF.

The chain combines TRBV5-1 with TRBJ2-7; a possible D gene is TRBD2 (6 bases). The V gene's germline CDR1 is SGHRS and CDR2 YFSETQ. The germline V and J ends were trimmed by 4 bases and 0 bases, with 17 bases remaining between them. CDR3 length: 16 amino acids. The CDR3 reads CASSPLGRGDSYEQYF. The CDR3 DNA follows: TGCGCCAGCAGCCCCCTGGGGCGGGGTGACTCCTACGAGCAGTACTTC.

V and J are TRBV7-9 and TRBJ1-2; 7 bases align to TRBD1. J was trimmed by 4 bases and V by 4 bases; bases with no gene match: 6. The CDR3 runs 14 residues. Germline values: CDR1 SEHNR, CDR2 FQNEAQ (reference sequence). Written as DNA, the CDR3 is TGTGCCAGCAGCTATACAGGGGTGGGCTATGGCTACACCTTC. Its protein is CASSYTGVGYGYTF. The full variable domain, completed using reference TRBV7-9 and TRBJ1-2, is DTGVSQNPRHKITKRGQNVTFRCDPISEHNRLYWYRQTLGQGPEFLTYFQNEAQLEKSRLLSDRFSAERPKGSFSTLEIQRTEQGDSAMYLCASSYTGVGYGYTFGSGTRLTVV.

CDR3 region: CASSLAGTGASPLHF. CDR3 nucleotides: TGTGCCAGCAGCTTGGCTGGGACAGGGGCTTCACCCCTCCACTTT. The chain uses TRBV5-5 and TRBJ1-6; 10 nucleotides align to TRBD1. V lost 0 bases to trimming and J lost 9 bases; unmatched junction nucleotides: 3. The CDR3 consists of 15 residues. Germline V gene data show CDR1 as SGHKS and CDR2 as YYEKEE (reference sequence).

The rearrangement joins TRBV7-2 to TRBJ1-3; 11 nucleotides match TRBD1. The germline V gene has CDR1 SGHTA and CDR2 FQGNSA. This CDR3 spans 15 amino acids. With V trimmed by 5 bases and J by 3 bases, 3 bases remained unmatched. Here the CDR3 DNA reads TGTGCCAGCAGCAGGACAGGGGGCATTGGAAACACCATATATTTT. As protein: CASSRTGGIGNTIYF.

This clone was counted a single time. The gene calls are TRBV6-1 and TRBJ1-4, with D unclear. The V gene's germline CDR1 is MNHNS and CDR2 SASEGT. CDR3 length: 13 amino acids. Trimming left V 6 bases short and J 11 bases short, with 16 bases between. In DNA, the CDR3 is TGTGCCAGCAGCCCTGGACCGGAGCGGAAACTGTTTTTT. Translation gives CASSPGPERKLFF.

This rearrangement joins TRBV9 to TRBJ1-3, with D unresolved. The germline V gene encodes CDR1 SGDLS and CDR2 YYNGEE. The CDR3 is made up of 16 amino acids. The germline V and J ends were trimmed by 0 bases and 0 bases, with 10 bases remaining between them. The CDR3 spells CASSVEDYVSGNTIYF. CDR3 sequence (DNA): TGTGCCAGCAGCGTAGAGGACTATGTCTCTGGAAACACCATATATTTT. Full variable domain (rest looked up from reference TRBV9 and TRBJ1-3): DSGVTQTPKHLITATGQRVTLRCSPRSGDLSVYWYQQSLDQGLQFLIQYYNGEERAKGNILERFSAQQFPDLHSELNLSSLELGDSALYFCASSVEDYVSGNTIYFGEGSWLTVV.